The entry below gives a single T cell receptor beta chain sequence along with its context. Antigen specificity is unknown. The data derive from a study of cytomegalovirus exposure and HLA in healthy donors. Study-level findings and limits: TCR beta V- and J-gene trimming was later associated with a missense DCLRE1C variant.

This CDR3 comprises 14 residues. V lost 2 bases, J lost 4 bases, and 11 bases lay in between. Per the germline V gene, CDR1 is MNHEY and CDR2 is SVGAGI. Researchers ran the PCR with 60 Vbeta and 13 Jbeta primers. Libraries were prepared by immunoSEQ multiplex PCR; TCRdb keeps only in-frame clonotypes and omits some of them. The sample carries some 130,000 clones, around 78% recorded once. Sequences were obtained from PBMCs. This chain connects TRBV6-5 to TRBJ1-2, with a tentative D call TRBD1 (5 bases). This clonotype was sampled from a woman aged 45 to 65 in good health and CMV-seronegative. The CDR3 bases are TGTGCCAGCAGTTACCGTCGGGGGGGCTATGGCTACACCTTC. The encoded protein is CASSYRRGGYGYTF.